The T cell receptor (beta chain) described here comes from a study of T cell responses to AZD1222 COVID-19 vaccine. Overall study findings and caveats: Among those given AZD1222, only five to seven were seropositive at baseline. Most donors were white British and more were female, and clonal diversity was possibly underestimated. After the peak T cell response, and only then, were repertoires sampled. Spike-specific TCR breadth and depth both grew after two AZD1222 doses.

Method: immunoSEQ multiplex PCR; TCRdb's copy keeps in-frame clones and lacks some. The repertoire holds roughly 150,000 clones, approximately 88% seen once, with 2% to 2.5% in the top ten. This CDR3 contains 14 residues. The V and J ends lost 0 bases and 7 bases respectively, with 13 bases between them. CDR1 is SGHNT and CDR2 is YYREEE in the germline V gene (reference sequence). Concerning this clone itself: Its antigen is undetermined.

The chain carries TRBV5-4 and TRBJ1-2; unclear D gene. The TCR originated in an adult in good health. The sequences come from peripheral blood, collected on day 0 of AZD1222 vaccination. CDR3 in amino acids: CASSLDGGIGGYTF. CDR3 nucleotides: TGTGCCAGCAGCTTGGATGGAGGGATCGGTGGCTACACCTTC.